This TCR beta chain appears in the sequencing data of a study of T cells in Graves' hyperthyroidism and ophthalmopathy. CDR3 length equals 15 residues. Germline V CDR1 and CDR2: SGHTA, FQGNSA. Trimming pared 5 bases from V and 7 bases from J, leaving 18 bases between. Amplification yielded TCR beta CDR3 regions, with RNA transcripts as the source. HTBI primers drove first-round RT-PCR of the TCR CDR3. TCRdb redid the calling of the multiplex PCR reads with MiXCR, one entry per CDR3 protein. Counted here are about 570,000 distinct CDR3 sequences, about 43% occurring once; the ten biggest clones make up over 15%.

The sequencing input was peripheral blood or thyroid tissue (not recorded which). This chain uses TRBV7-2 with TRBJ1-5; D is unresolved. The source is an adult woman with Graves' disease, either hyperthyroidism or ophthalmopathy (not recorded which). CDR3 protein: CASSPSVASTQPQHF. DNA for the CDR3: TGTGCCAGCAGCCCTAGCGTGGCCTCAACCCAGCCCCAGCATTTT.